This TCR beta chain was documented in a study of T cell changes during pregnancy in multiple sclerosis. Sequencing used immunoSEQ multiplex PCR; TCRdb keeps in-frame clones, though not all of them. The data show 85,000 to 95,000 clones, roughly nine tenths seen once. This TCR was sampled from a female donor in good health, enrolled as a control in a pregnancy study. The starting material was peripheral blood, obtained after pregnancy.

For the CDR3, the DNA is TGTGCCAGCAGTGACTCAACAGGGAGCAATCAGCCCCAGCATTTT. As protein: CASSDSTGSNQPQHF. The V gene is TRBV2, the J gene TRBJ1-5; possibly TRBD1 for D (6 bases). The CDR3 is made up of 15 amino acids. Germline V gene sequence: CDR1 SNHLY, CDR2 FYNNEI. The V and J ends lost 3 bases and 1 base respectively, with 10 bases between them.